The 15 T cell receptor beta chains below were found in one sample sequenced in a study of cytomegalovirus exposure and HLA in healthy donors. 60 Vbeta and 13 Jbeta primers were used in PCR. Here immunoSEQ multiplex PCR was the method, and the copy in TCRdb shows in-frame clones only, minus some. There are about 120,000 clones in the sample; around 66% occur only once, and 8% to 9% lies in the top ten. The sample was PBMCs. The source of these receptors is a woman aged 40 to 49 in good health and CMV-seropositive.

V gene TRBV6-5 combines with J gene TRBJ1-1; D may be TRBD1 (6 bases). CDR1 and CDR2 (germline): MNHEY, SVGAGI. The CDR3 spans 13 residues. V lost 0 bases to trimming and J lost 8 bases, with 10 bases between them. CDR3 amino acids: CASSYSKGGEAFF. The CDR3 DNA follows: TGTGCCAGCAGTTACTCGAAGGGGGGGGAAGCTTTCTTT.

This rearrangement joins TRBV19 to TRBJ1-6, with 8 bases fitting TRBD1. Germline CDR1 is LNHDA and CDR2 is SQIVND (reference sequence). The junction had 7 bases not matched to a gene; V was cut back by 1 base and J by 8 bases. The CDR3 is 16 residues long. The CDR3: CASSIAPQGADSPLHF. The DNA for the CDR3 is TGTGCCAGTAGTATAGCTCCTCAGGGGGCCGATTCACCCCTCCACTTT.

This clone was seen a few times. The chain has TRBV11-1 and TRBJ2-4; perhaps TRBD1 as D (6 bases). This CDR3 spans 15 amino acids. V was pared by 6 bases and J by 0 bases, with 12 bases between. Germline V gene data show CDR1 as SGHAT and CDR2 as FQDESV (reference sequence). The CDR3 is CASRLGGVAKNIQYF. The CDR3 nucleotides are TGTGCCAGCAGGCTAGGGGGAGTAGCCAAAAACATTCAGTACTTC.

The chain recombines TRBV18 with TRBJ1-1; no firm D call. The CDR3 runs 14 residues. With 2 bases removed from V and 1 base from J, the gap between germline ends came to 8 bases. The germline V gene has CDR1 KGHSH and CDR2 LQKENI. CDR3 sequence (DNA): TGTGCCAGCTCACCATACAACGAGAACACTGAAGCTTTCTTT. It encodes CASSPYNENTEAFF. The whole variable domain, filled in from reference TRBV18 and TRBJ1-1, reads NAGVMQNPRHLVRRRGQEARLRCSPMKGHSHVYWYRQLPEEGLKFMVYLQKENIIDESGMPKERFSAEFPKEGPSILRIQQVVRGDSAAYFCASSPYNENTEAFFGQGTRLTVV.

This clone was seen just once. The V call is TRBV6-5, the J call TRBJ1-2; D is possibly TRBD1 (5 bases). This CDR3 comprises 14 residues. Germline CDR1 and CDR2: MNHEY and SVGAGI. The V gene lost 3 bases and the J gene lost 5 bases, with 13 bases spanning the gap. CDR3 DNA: TGTGCCAGCAGTTATAGGGGAGGGGATTATGGCTACACCTTC. Its translation is CASSYRGGDYGYTF.

Only a few counts were recorded for this clone. The V and J genes are TRBV7-9 and TRBJ1-1; D call uncertain. V lost 0 bases to trimming and J lost 10 bases, with 12 bases between them. This CDR3 has 13 amino acids. Germline V lookup: CDR1 SEHNR, CDR2 FQNEAQ (reference sequence). Here the CDR3 reads CASSLASRFGAFF. CDR3 DNA: TGTGCCAGCAGCTTAGCGTCACGGTTTGGAGCTTTCTTT. The full variable domain, rest sourced from reference TRBV7-9 and TRBJ1-1, is DTGVSQNPRHKITKRGQNVTFRCDPISEHNRLYWYRQTLGQGPEFLTYFQNEAQLEKSRLLSDRFSAERPKGSFSTLEIQRTEQGDSAMYLCASSLASRFGAFFGQGTRLTVV.

The chain joins TRBV7-9 to TRBJ1-4; 9 nucleotides align to TRBD1. CDR1 is SEHNR and CDR2 is FQNEAQ in the germline V gene (reference sequence). This CDR3 region has 16 residues. J gave up 8 bases and V 5 bases, and 12 bases lay outside the gene matches. CDR3 nucleotide sequence: TGTGCCAGCAGCGACGGACAGGGGATATTAGGAGAAAAACTGTTTTTT. Its translation is CASSDGQGILGEKLFF.

The V call is TRBV7-6, the J call TRBJ2-1; D gene uncertain. The CDR3 is 15 residues long. V lost 5 bases and J 0 bases, leaving 11 bases between the germline ends. CDR1 and CDR2 (germline): SGHVS, FNYEAQ. The CDR3 here is CASSPTPGSYNEQFF. CDR3 DNA: TGTGCCAGCAGCCCGACGCCGGGCTCCTACAATGAGCAGTTCTTC.

The chain joins TRBV28 to TRBJ2-3, with 9 bases aligning to TRBD2. Trimming cost V 4 bases and J 6 bases; bases outside gene matches: 8. This CDR3 has 15 amino acids. Germline CDR1 MDHEN, CDR2 SYDVKM. For the CDR3, the DNA is TGTGCCAGCAGTTCCCCGGGTAGCGGGAGTGATACGCAGTATTTT. Amino acid sequence: CASSSPGSGSDTQYF.

This clone was found a few times. This chain links TRBV7-9 with TRBJ2-3, with 9 bases matching TRBD2. The length of the CDR3 is 17 residues. J was trimmed by 2 bases and V by 0 bases; bases with no gene match: 6. Germline values: CDR1 SEHNR, CDR2 FQNEAQ (reference sequence). The CDR3 region has the DNA TGTGCCAGCAGCTTAGCGATGCGGGGGGGCGTCACAGATACGCAGTATTTT. As protein: CASSLAMRGGVTDTQYF.

Only a few counts were recorded for this clone. The genes are TRBV19 and TRBJ2-2; 8 nucleotides agree with TRBD1. After removal of 4 bases from V and 5 bases from J, the junction contained 9 bases not matched to a gene. This CDR3 is built from 16 residues. The germline gives CDR1 LNHDA, CDR2 SQIVND (reference sequence). CDR3 sequence reads: CASSSEGQGWTGELFF. The DNA of the CDR3 is TGTGCCAGTAGTAGCGAAGGACAGGGTTGGACCGGGGAGCTGTTTTTT.

The CDR3 DNA follows: TGTGCCAGCTCACCACTCTCAACTAGCGGCTCCTACAATGAGCAGTTCTTC. Its protein product is CASSPLSTSGSYNEQFF. The chain employs TRBV18 and TRBJ2-1, with TRBD2 matching over 8 bases. CDR3 length: 17 amino acids. V shed 1 base and J 0 bases; nucleotides not matched to a gene: 5. From germline, CDR1 is KGHSH and CDR2 LQKENI.

The genes are TRBV14 and TRBJ1-4; 8 bases are a match to TRBD1. The ends lost 4 bases at V and 4 bases at J; junction bases unmatched: 5. This CDR3 contains 15 residues. The germline CDR1 and CDR2 sequences are SGHDN and FVKESK. The CDR3 DNA reads TGTGCCAGCAGCCCTCGACAGGGGAATAATGAAAAACTGTTTTTT. Its translation is CASSPRQGNNEKLFF.

This clone came up a few times. V usage is TRBV19 and J usage is TRBJ2-1, with 7 nucleotides matching TRBD2. Germline-derived CDR1 and CDR2 are LNHDA and SQIVND (reference sequence). Trimming cost V 3 bases and J 1 base; bases outside gene matches: 12. The CDR3 consists of 18 residues. CDR3 sequence reads: CASSISQGERGSYNEQFF. The CDR3 bases are TGTGCCAGTAGTATCTCTCAGGGAGAGCGGGGATCCTACAATGAGCAGTTCTTC.

There are a few counts of this clone. This rearrangement joins TRBV10-1 to TRBJ2-1; the match to TRBD2 covers 10 bases. V was pared by 2 bases and J by 2 bases, with 6 bases of the junction left unmatched. The CDR3 runs to 17 residues. Looked up from germline, CDR1 is WNHNN and CDR2 is SYGVQD (reference sequence). The CDR3 DNA reads TGCGCCAGCAGTGAGGGGGGTCTAGCGGGGGCCTACAATGAGCAGTTCTTC. Translation: CASSEGGLAGAYNEQFF.